Following are 24 T cell receptor beta chains from one sample sequenced in a study of Graves' ophthalmopathy and Graves' hyperthyroidism. Using RNA transcripts, the TCR beta CDR3 regions were amplified. HTBI primers primed a first-round RT-PCR, and a second-round multiplex PCR followed. Each CDR3 protein gets one entry after TCRdb re-called the multiplex PCR reads with MiXCR. Found here are about 160,000 distinct CDR3 sequences, around two fifths of them singletons; the top ten hold approximately 8.9%. The specimen sequenced was peripheral blood. Every receptor here comes from a man aged 25 to 40 with Graves' ophthalmopathy.

This clonotype was seen ten or more times. The CDR3 sequence is CASSLDGFSGANVLTF. DNA of the CDR3: TGCGCCAGCAGCCTAGACGGTTTCTCTGGGGCCAACGTCCTGACTTTC. This chain links TRBV4-1 with TRBJ2-6; no definite D call. The V end was cut by 4 bases, the J end by 0 bases, with 10 bases between. The germline gives CDR1 MGHRA, CDR2 YSYEKL. This CDR3 is built from 16 residues.

CDR3 coding DNA: TGCAGCGCCCGGGTGGCGGGAGGTTTCTACGAGCAGTACTTC. Amino acid sequence: CSARVAGGFYEQYF. This sequence joins TRBV29-1 and TRBJ2-7; 8 nucleotides match TRBD2. Germline CDR1 is SQVTM and CDR2 is ANQGSEA. CDR3 length: 14 amino acids. V shed 7 bases, J shed 3 bases, and the junction held 11 bases outside the gene matches.

In this sample, this clonotype turned up many times. This chain joins TRBV30 and TRBJ2-7; 15 bases agree with TRBD2. V lost 4 bases and J lost 2; bases outside the gene matches: 12. This CDR3 region has 18 residues. Germline CDR1 reads GTSNPN; CDR2 reads SVGIG (reference sequence). The CDR3 DNA reads as TGTGCCTGGACTCGTGGACTAGCGGGAGGGCCACGGACCTACGAGCAGTACTTC. Its translation: CAWTRGLAGGPRTYEQYF.

The genes are TRBV6-5 and TRBJ2-2, with D perhaps matching TRBD1 (5 bases). Germline CDR1 MNHEY, CDR2 SVGAGI. CDR3 length: 15 residues. The V end was cut by 4 bases, the J end by 0 bases, with 9 bases between. CDR3 in amino acids: CASSFDSANTGELFF. The CDR3 bases are TGTGCCAGCAGTTTCGACAGCGCGAACACCGGGGAGCTGTTTTTT.

This rearrangement joins TRBV6-2 or TRBV6-3 to TRBJ2-7, with unresolved D. The CDR3 spans 12 residues. Trimming cost V 1 base and J 6 bases, with 7 bases left between them. CDR1 MNHEY and CDR2 SVGEGT come from the germline V gene. The CDR3 protein is CASSYFAREQYF. CDR3 DNA sequence: TGTGCCAGCAGTTACTTTGCGCGCGAGCAGTACTTC.

The sample holds many counts of this clonotype. This chain joins TRBV6-1 and TRBJ1-1, with D hard to call. This CDR3 region has 13 residues. Deletions cut 3 bases from V and 14 bases from J, with 19 bases between. The V gene's germline CDR1 is MNHNS and CDR2 SASEGT. CDR3 coding DNA: TGTGCCAGCAGTGAGAGACCGAAATCAACAACCTTCTTT. It is translated as CASSERPKSTTFF.

This sequence joins TRBV10-3 and TRBJ2-7; 9 nucleotides match TRBD1. This CDR3 region has 14 residues. Germline V CDR1 and CDR2: ENHRY, SYGVKD. J gave up 1 base and V 7 bases, and 5 bases lay outside the gene matches. CDR3 nucleotides: TGTGCCATCAAGGGGGACAGGGAATCCTACGAGCAGTACTTC. It codes for CAIKGDRESYEQYF.

In this sample, this clonotype turned up many times. The rearrangement joins TRBV28 to TRBJ1-1; TRBD1 matches at 7 bases. This CDR3 is 15 amino acids long. CDR1 and CDR2 from the germline V gene are MDHEN and SYDVKM. The trim removed 8 bases at V and 7 bases at J, leaving 16 bases unmatched. This CDR3 reads CASFPGQTLVGEAFF. The CDR3 DNA follows: TGTGCCAGCTTCCCGGGACAGACTCTAGTTGGTGAAGCTTTCTTT.

This clonotype was counted many times. This chain links TRBV18 with TRBJ1-1; D unresolved. The CDR3 extends over 12 amino acids. Trimming stripped 3 bases from V and 9 bases from J, with 11 bases between. Germline V gene sequence: CDR1 KGHSH, CDR2 LQKENI. CDR3 DNA: TGTGCCAGCTCACCTAATATGAAGCAAGCTTTCTTT. As protein: CASSPNMKQAFF.

The sample holds many counts of this clonotype. This chain links TRBV13 with TRBJ1-2, with D unclear. Deletions cut 5 bases from V and 0 bases from J, with 16 bases between. Germline V lookup: CDR1 PRHDT, CDR2 FYEKMQ (reference sequence). The CDR3 has 16 amino acids. The CDR3 DNA is TGTGCCAGCAGCCCCGGAGTAGACGGAGCTAACTATGGCTACACCTTC. Residues: CASSPGVDGANYGYTF.

In its sample, this clonotype was seen many times. This chain connects TRBV11-1 to TRBJ2-7, with 7 bases lining up with TRBD1. The ends lost 5 bases at V and 3 bases at J; junction bases unmatched: 10. Per germline, CDR1 SGHAT and CDR2 FQDESV (reference sequence). The CDR3 extends over 15 amino acids. CDR3 amino acids: CASSAVGDRIYEQYF. CDR3 DNA sequence: TGTGCCAGCAGCGCAGTTGGGGACAGAATCTACGAGCAGTACTTC.

The rearrangement uses TRBV10-3 and TRBJ2-7; no clear D gene. The germline V and J ends were trimmed by 4 bases and 8 bases, with 15 bases remaining between them. Germline V CDR1 and CDR2: ENHRY, SYGVKD. CDR3 size: 13 residues. CDR3 in amino acids: CAISVSAPEKQYF. The CDR3 DNA is TGTGCCATCAGTGTAAGCGCCCCCGAAAAGCAGTACTTC.

This clonotype was seen repeatedly, ten times or more. The chain couples TRBV20-1 to TRBJ2-2; no clear D gene. The V and J ends lost 4 bases and 1 base respectively, with 4 bases between them. This CDR3 contains 12 residues. Germline CDR1 DFQATT, CDR2 SNEGSKA (reference sequence). This CDR3 is CSANGNTGELFF. The CDR3 bases are TGCAGTGCTAACGGGAACACCGGGGAGCTGTTTTTT.

This clonotype occurred many times. The V and J genes are TRBV5-1 and TRBJ1-5; possibly TRBD1 for D (5 bases). V lost 8 bases and J lost 1, with 19 bases in between. The CDR3 has 16 amino acids. Per the germline V gene, CDR1 is SGHRS and CDR2 is YFSETQ. CDR3 nucleotides: TGCGCCAGTTCTGAAGGGGCCTCGGTGAGCAATCAGCCCCAGCATTTT. It codes for CASSEGASVSNQPQHF.

This clonotype was picked up many times. V is TRBV20-1 and J is TRBJ1-5; D remains unclear. Germline assignment: CDR1 DFQATT and CDR2 SNEGSKA (reference sequence). This CDR3 region has 14 residues. The V gene lost 0 bases and the J gene lost 4 bases, with 10 bases spanning the gap. The CDR3 DNA sequence: TGCAGTGCTAGAGACCCCGGCGCAAATCAGCCCCAGCATTTT. Translated: CSARDPGANQPQHF.

This clonotype has at least ten counts. CDR3 protein: CASEWGSYEQYF. The CDR3 nucleotides read TGTGCCAGCGAGTGGGGTTCCTACGAGCAGTACTTC. The chain is built from TRBV12-3 or TRBV12-4 and TRBJ2-7; D is unclear. CDR3 length equals 12 residues. The V end was cut by 8 bases, the J end by 1 base, with 9 bases between.

Ten or more counts support this clonotype. The chain carries TRBV5-1 and TRBJ2-7; TRBD1 agrees at 8 bases. Germline V gene lookup returns CDR1 SGHRS and CDR2 YFSETQ. CDR3 length equals 15 residues. J lost 6 bases, V lost 0 bases, and 8 bases had no gene match. DNA for the CDR3: TGCGCCAGCAGCTTGGCCGGACAGGGCCTTTCCGAGCAGTACTTC. This codes for CASSLAGQGLSEQYF.

This clonotype has a count of ten or more. This chain links TRBV28 with TRBJ2-7; TRBD2 agrees at 13 bases. The J segment lost 2 bases and the V segment lost 6 bases, leaving 7 bases of the junction unmatched. Per the germline V gene, CDR1 is MDHEN and CDR2 is SYDVKM. The length of the CDR3 is 16 residues. The CDR3 loop is CASRRTSGSLPYEQYF. DNA for the CDR3: TGTGCCAGCAGACGGACTAGCGGGAGTCTACCCTACGAGCAGTACTTC. The whole variable domain, remainder taken from reference TRBV28 and TRBJ2-7, is DVKVTQSSRYLVKRTGEKVFLECVQDMDHENMFWYRQDPGLGLRLIYFSYDVKMKEKGDIPEGYSVSREKKERFSLILESASTNQTSMYLCASRRTSGSLPYEQYFGPGTRLTVT.

The chain employs TRBV27 and TRBJ2-7; the match to TRBD1 covers 10 bases. J lost 4 bases, V lost 4 bases, and 7 bases had no gene match. There are 15 residues in the CDR3. CDR1 and CDR2 (germline): MNHEY, SMNVEV (reference sequence). The CDR3 reads CASSSPGQGKYEQYF. CDR3 nucleotides: TGTGCCAGCAGTTCGCCGGGACAGGGGAAGTACGAGCAGTACTTC.

J is TRBJ1-2 and V is TRBV28, with unresolved D. This CDR3 has 13 residues. With 4 bases removed from V and 5 bases from J, the gap between germline ends came to 11 bases. Germline CDR1 reads MDHEN; CDR2 reads SYDVKM. The CDR3 is CASSSSTDYGYTF. In DNA form, the CDR3 reads TGTGCCAGCAGTTCCTCCACGGATTATGGCTACACCTTC.

This clonotype was counted once. The V call is TRBV6-1, the J call TRBJ2-5, with TRBD2 matching 9 bases. Germline-derived CDR1 and CDR2 are MNHNS and SASEGT. This CDR3 spans 14 amino acids. V lost 5 bases, J lost 2 bases, and 3 bases stayed unmatched. CDR3 sequence (DNA): TGTGCCAGCAGTCCTGGACTAGCGCAAGAGACCCAGTACTTC. Its protein is CASSPGLAQETQYF.

Many counts were recorded for this clonotype. The chain links TRBV20-1 to TRBJ2-7; the match to TRBD2 covers 8 bases. The germline gives CDR1 DFQATT, CDR2 SNEGSKA (reference sequence). The length of the CDR3 is 16 residues. Unmatched junction bases numbered 13, after V lost 5 bases and J lost 1 base. As DNA, the CDR3 is TGCAGTGCTTCTCGGGGGTCGGGAGGGCCTTCCTACGAGCAGTACTTC. It encodes CSASRGSGGPSYEQYF.

This clonotype was recorded at least ten times. This rearrangement joins TRBV6-5 to TRBJ1-1; TRBD1 matches 7 bases. Germline trimming cut 5 bases from V and 1 base from J; bases unmatched to any gene: 4. CDR3 length: 14 amino acids. Germline loops: CDR1 MNHEY, CDR2 SVGAGI. The CDR3 DNA is TGTGCCAGCAGTCCCGGACAGGCGAACACTGAAGCTTTCTTT. Protein product: CASSPGQANTEAFF.

In this sample, this clonotype turned up many times. The chain recombines TRBV12-3 or TRBV12-4 with TRBJ2-7; 12 bases line up with TRBD2. CDR3 length equals 17 residues. V trimming: 5 bases; J trimming: 6 bases; junction bases outside the gene matches: 14. CDR3 sequence: CASSPPAGLAGLSEQYF. CDR3 nucleotides: TGTGCCAGCAGTCCCCCGGCCGGACTAGCGGGACTGAGCGAGCAGTACTTC.